This T cell receptor beta chain was retrieved from a study of blood T cell repertoires in COVID-19. Sequencing was performed with immunoSEQ multiplex PCR; in TCRdb, only in-frame clones are kept and a portion is missing. The table shows 250,000 to 350,000 clones, with around 90% occurring only once. Germline CDR1 reads MDHEN; CDR2 reads SYDVKM. CDR3 length: 12 amino acids. Trimming left V 6 bases short and J 7 bases short, with 12 bases between. The rearrangement uses TRBV28 and TRBJ2-5; a possible D gene is TRBD1 (5 bases). The TCR comes from a woman aged 18-29 years with acute COVID-19. Sequencing was performed on PBMCs or T cells enriched from blood (not recorded which). The CDR3 sequence is CASRQSQGTQYF. In DNA, the CDR3 is TGTGCCAGCAGACAGTCCCAGGGGACCCAGTACTTC. The complete variable domain, with remaining parts taken from reference TRBV28 and TRBJ2-5, reads DVKVTQSSRYLVKRTGEKVFLECVQDMDHENMFWYRQDPGLGLRLIYFSYDVKMKEKGDIPEGYSVSREKKERFSLILESASTNQTSMYLCASRQSQGTQYFGPGTRLLVL.